One and the same sample provided the 14 T cell receptor beta chains below, sequenced in a study of blood T cell repertoires in COVID-19. The method was immunoSEQ multiplex PCR; TCRdb's version includes in-frame clones alone and lacks a portion of them. The sample lists over 400,000 clones, roughly nine tenths occurring once. The sample taken for sequencing was PBMCs or T cells enriched from blood (not recorded which). Receptors originate from a woman aged 60-70 years who had recovered from COVID-19.

The CDR3 DNA reads TGTGCCAGCACCAACTACAATGAGCAGTTCTTC. Residues: CASTNYNEQFF. The rearrangement uses TRBV11-2 and TRBJ2-1; no firm D call. Looked up from germline, CDR1 is SGHAT and CDR2 is FQNNGV. The CDR3 runs 11 residues. The V end lost 7 bases, the J end lost 3 bases, and 4 bases lay between the germline ends.

The chain couples TRBV5-1 to TRBJ1-1; TRBD1 might be the D (6 bases). Trimming took off 4 bases at V and 1 base at J, with 14 bases between the two ends. Germline values: CDR1 SGHRS, CDR2 YFSETQ. This CDR3 spans 15 amino acids. The CDR3, as DNA: TGCGCCAGCAGCCTCCAGGGGACCCAGAACACTGAAGCTTTCTTT. Translating it yields CASSLQGTQNTEAFF.

This chain joins TRBV6-5 and TRBJ1-1; D is unresolved. The CDR3 covers 14 residues. V lost 6 bases to trimming and J lost 5 bases, with 16 bases between them. CDR1 is MNHEY, CDR2 SVGAGI, per germline. For the CDR3, the DNA is TGTGCCAGCAGGGACCAGGCGGGGTTGACTGAAGCTTTCTTT. It translates to CASRDQAGLTEAFF.

Here the CDR3 DNA reads TGTGCCAGCAGCCAGGTGGGACTAGCGGGAGAGACCCAGTACTTC. Its protein is CASSQVGLAGETQYF. This chain links TRBV3-1 (or the pseudogene TRBV3-2) with TRBJ2-5, with 12 nucleotides matching TRBD2. The V gene's germline CDR1 is LGHDT and CDR2 YNNKEL (reference sequence). The CDR3 is made up of 15 amino acids. V trimming: 3 bases; J trimming: 4 bases; junction bases outside the gene matches: 3.

The chain combines TRBV5-8 with TRBJ2-7; the D gene is possibly TRBD1 (6 bases). V was clipped by 4 bases and J by 3 bases, with 14 bases between them. CDR3 length: 14 amino acids. Germline V gene lookup returns CDR1 SGHTS and CDR2 YDEGEE. This CDR3 reads CASSANRVGYEQYF. Written as DNA, the CDR3 is TGTGCCAGCAGCGCGAACAGGGTGGGCTACGAGCAGTACTTC.

This chain's CDR3 is CASSPPDKSYEQYV. The CDR3 DNA sequence: TGTGCCAGCAGTCCTCCCGACAAGTCCTACGAGCAGTACGTC. The chain links TRBV7-9 to TRBJ2-7, with unresolved D. The germline gives CDR1 SEHNR, CDR2 FQNEAQ (reference sequence). CDR3 length: 14 amino acids. V gave up 6 bases and J gave up 1 base, with 13 bases separating them.

This sequence joins TRBV9 and TRBJ1-3; D not resolved. Trimming cost V 4 bases and J 0 bases, with 11 bases left between them. The CDR3 is 15 residues long. Germline loops: CDR1 SGDLS, CDR2 YYNGEE. CDR3: CASSPHEDSGNTIYF. The DNA of the CDR3 is TGTGCCAGCAGCCCCCACGAGGACTCTGGAAACACCATATATTTT. The full variable domain, in which reference TRBV9 and TRBJ1-3 provide the parts outside the CDR3, is DSGVTQTPKHLITATGQRVTLRCSPRSGDLSVYWYQQSLDQGLQFLIQYYNGEERAKGNILERFSAQQFPDLHSELNLSSLELGDSALYFCASSPHEDSGNTIYFGEGSWLTVV.

Notes on this clone: Other DNA sequences from this sample encode an identical CDR3 as well. The gene calls are TRBV7-2 and TRBJ2-3, with no clear D. Between the trimmed V and J ends, which lost 4 bases and 1 base, there was a span of 6 bases. CDR1 is SGHTA and CDR2 is FQGNSA in the germline V gene. CDR3 length equals 13 residues. The CDR3 loop is CASSWAGTDTQYF. DNA of the CDR3: TGTGCCAGCAGCTGGGCCGGCACAGATACGCAGTATTTT.

This clone was detected a few times. The gene calls are TRBV6-5 and TRBJ2-7; 7 nucleotides agree with TRBD1. V lost 9 bases to trimming and J lost 7 bases; unmatched junction nucleotides: 15. The CDR3 extends over 14 amino acids. The germline gives CDR1 MNHEY, CDR2 SVGAGI. The chain's CDR3 is CASLRGQPLSEQYV. CDR3 DNA sequence: TGTGCCAGTCTTAGGGGACAGCCCCTTAGTGAGCAGTACGTC.

The chain joins TRBV3-1 (or the pseudogene TRBV3-2) to TRBJ1-5; D not certain. The CDR3 length is 13 residues. V dropped 4 bases and J dropped 1 base, with 5 bases sitting between them. CDR1 is LGHDT, CDR2 YNNKEL, per germline (reference sequence). The CDR3 reads CASSRRSNQPQHF. CDR3 nucleotide sequence: TGTGCCAGCAGCCGGAGGAGCAATCAGCCCCAGCATTTT.

The chain is built from TRBV7-8 and TRBJ1-1; D possibly corresponds to TRBD1 (5 bases). This CDR3 has 15 amino acids. Germline-derived CDR1 and CDR2 are SGHVS and FQNEAQ. Between the trimmed V and J ends, which lost 2 bases and 1 base, there was a span of 11 bases. CDR3 amino acids: CASSLQNGQNTEAFF. DNA for the CDR3: TGTGCCAGCAGCTTACAGAATGGACAGAACACTGAAGCTTTCTTT.

CDR3 nucleotides: TGTGCCAGTAGTATAAGAGGCGTAATCTCTGGAAACACCATATATTTT. This sequence encodes CASSIRGVISGNTIYF. The chain recombines TRBV19 with TRBJ1-3; unclear D gene. This CDR3 is built from 16 residues. CDR1 and CDR2 from the germline V gene are LNHDA and SQIVND (reference sequence). V lost 2 bases, J lost 0 bases, and 11 bases lay in between.

This clone was detected only once. The chain joins TRBV6-5 to TRBJ1-2, with 7 bases fitting TRBD1. Trimming at V came to 0 bases and at J to 8 bases, leaving 6 bases not matched to a gene. Germline lookup yields CDR1 MNHEY and CDR2 SVGAGI. This CDR3 is 14 amino acids long. CDR3 in amino acids: CASSYSNRGWGYTF. CDR3 bases: TGTGCCAGCAGTTACTCGAACAGGGGCTGGGGCTACACCTTC.

Only a few counts were recorded for this clone. The chain employs TRBV3-1 (or the pseudogene TRBV3-2) and TRBJ1-2; TRBD1 is a possible D gene (6 bases). Trimming stripped 1 base from V and 7 bases from J, with 13 bases between. The CDR3 is made up of 14 amino acids. The germline CDR1 and CDR2 sequences are LGHDT and YNNKEL (reference sequence). This CDR3 reads CASSQGVQGTGYTF. The CDR3 region has the DNA TGTGCCAGCAGCCAAGGAGTACAGGGAACTGGCTACACCTTC.